A selection of T cell receptor beta chains follows, all from one sample in a study of T cell responses to AZD1222 COVID-19 vaccine. Method: immunoSEQ multiplex PCR; TCRdb's copy keeps in-frame clones and lacks some. The sample lists 150,000 to 200,000 clones; 90% were seen once. The starting material was peripheral blood, obtained 28 days after the second AZD1222 dose. The receptors come from an adult who received the AZD1222 COVID-19 vaccine. Both conserved end residues are part of each CDR3. Each record gives: CDR3 protein, D gene, clone size, J gene, V gene. D genes are given only for firm matches. Some rows have no size entry. The others give once, few or many, or a class for an expanded clone.

CASSLRTGLSYNSPLHF,TRBD1,-,TRBJ1-6,TRBV7-9
CSIQSSYQETQYF,-,-,TRBJ2-5,TRBV29-1
CASSLRQGYGYTF,-,-,TRBJ1-2,TRBV27
CAISESGLPGDYYGYTF,-,-,TRBJ1-2,TRBV10-3
CASSLGTGGNSPLHF,TRBD1,-,TRBJ1-6,TRBV18
CASSLGQPSGDNEQFF,-,-,TRBJ2-1,TRBV28
CASSQTGGVRYEQYF,TRBD1,-,TRBJ2-7,TRBV25-1
CASSPNGGSAFEQYF,TRBD2,few,TRBJ2-7,TRBV27
CASTLIGAGGISEQFF,TRBD2,few,TRBJ2-1,TRBV19
CASSLSGDGYTF,-,-,TRBJ1-2,TRBV7-9
CASSKGAPGNTIYF,TRBD1,-,TRBJ1-3,TRBV9
CASSTDRVGTNEKLFF,TRBD1,-,TRBJ1-4,TRBV18
CASSVGSGLYGYTF,-,-,TRBJ1-2,TRBV9
CASIKQGSSYNSPLHF,TRBD1,-,TRBJ1-6,TRBV28
CASSPPSGGAGEQFF,TRBD2,-,TRBJ2-1,TRBV18
CASSTGTSPYEQYF,TRBD2,-,TRBJ2-7,TRBV7-2
CASSQRSPETQYF,-,once,TRBJ2-5,TRBV4-1
CASSRVGRGETQYF,-,-,TRBJ2-5,TRBV9
CASSQDIGALGGNTIYF,-,few,TRBJ1-3,TRBV3-1/TRBV3-2
CASSSPDRRVYGYTF,TRBD1,-,TRBJ1-2,TRBV6-2/TRBV6-3
CASSDLAKGGQETQYF,-,-,TRBJ2-5,TRBV6-1
CASTGTDTQYF,-,-,TRBJ2-3,TRBV18
CASKIPTLGETQYF,-,-,TRBJ2-5,TRBV28
CASSPQVSYEQYF,-,-,TRBJ2-7,TRBV12-3/TRBV12-4
CASSEEGSPGYGYTF,-,once,TRBJ1-2,TRBV6-1
CASSVENDRVGVGYTF,TRBD1,-,TRBJ1-2,TRBV9
CASSGAWTQTNTGELFF,-,-,TRBJ2-2,TRBV6-1
CASSESGTGLFYGYTF,TRBD1,-,TRBJ1-2,TRBV6-1
CASSFPLGTSGRSSYNEQFF,TRBD2,-,TRBJ2-1,TRBV6-2/TRBV6-3
CASSGDLAYYNSPLHF,-,-,TRBJ1-6,TRBV21-1
CASSSVRGGFNQPQHF,-,-,TRBJ1-5,TRBV13
CASNLWGQLSSYNEQFF,TRBD1,-,TRBJ2-1,TRBV27
CASSLATNYEQYF,-,-,TRBJ2-7,TRBV5-1
CASSPLLGTETQYF,-,-,TRBJ2-5,TRBV14
CASSQEGHLRQPQHF,-,-,TRBJ1-5,TRBV4-1
CASLLTNEQYF,-,few,TRBJ2-7,TRBV10-1
CASSDNRIWFGYTF,-,few,TRBJ1-2,TRBV6-1
CASSVVSGTSTDTQYF,-,-,TRBJ2-3,TRBV9
CARSSPLLFF,-,few,TRBJ2-1,TRBV5-3
CASRSQGLAKQFF,TRBD2,-,TRBJ2-1,TRBV5-6
CASSFGGLAIANRETQYF,TRBD2,-,TRBJ2-5,TRBV7-2
CASSYDFGRSGEKLFF,-,-,TRBJ1-4,TRBV6-5
CASSLRQSASTDTQYF,-,-,TRBJ2-3,TRBV5-4
CASSQGSGGVADTQYF,TRBD2,-,TRBJ2-3,TRBV3-1/TRBV3-2
CASSFNAPGEQYF,-,-,TRBJ2-7,TRBV12-3/TRBV12-4
CASSSPGGPVSDALHF,-,-,TRBJ1-6,TRBV5-1
CASSQDSGTSGRAVETQYF,TRBD2,-,TRBJ2-5,TRBV3-1/TRBV3-2
CASSLNDNYGYTF,-,-,TRBJ1-2,TRBV5-4
CASSQDSVSGNTIYF,-,many,TRBJ1-3,TRBV4-2